This TCR beta chain was sequenced during a study of shared clonotypes between healthy human individuals. Assay runs were performed at deep level. Template for every sorted-subset replicate PCR totaled 150 to 250 ng DNA, tens of thousands of T cell genomes. The repertoire was sequenced with immunoSEQ multiplex PCR; TCRdb's copy has only in-frame clones and lacks some. The profile shows fewer than 400,000 clones, under 80% of them singletons. Splitting the CD4+ cells yielded a CD45RA+ naive subset and a CD45RA-negative memory subset. The study, taken as a whole, reports: Generally, estimated richness proved larger in naive subsets than it did in memory subsets.

A note on this clone: As yet, its antigen is unknown.

This CDR3 region has 16 residues. V shed 0 bases and J 3 bases; nucleotides not matched to a gene: 5. Germline lookup yields CDR1 SGHVS and CDR2 FNYEAQ. This receptor was identified in a man aged 30 to 45 in good health. The chain has TRBV7-6 and TRBJ2-1; 7 nucleotides agree with TRBD2. Sequenced input: memory CD4+ T cells sorted from blood. Subset given: CD45RA-negative fraction. The CDR3: CASSLAASGHYNEQFF. In nucleotides, the CDR3 is TGTGCCAGCAGCTTAGCGGCTAGCGGTCACTACAATGAGCAGTTCTTC.